One and the same sample provided the 6 T cell receptor beta chains below, sequenced in a study of blood T cells in healthy people across ages. The use of a sample-barcoded 5' primer and a J-beta primer mix characterized a second PCR of 7 to 11 cycles. TCRdb redid the calling of the 5' RACE reads with MiXCR, one entry per CDR3 protein. Among about 800,000 distinct CDR3 sequences listed, 20% to 30% were seen once. The same data also contributed to another study, on T cells of mothers and their children.

The sample consisted of blood. These receptor sequences come from a boy younger than 18 in good health.

The chain has TRBV29-1 and TRBJ2-2, with D uncertain. CDR3 size: 13 residues. Per the germline V gene, CDR1 is SQVTM and CDR2 is ANQGSEA. V was clipped by 4 bases and J by 6 bases, with 12 bases between them. The CDR3 here is CSVVGSNPGELFF. In DNA, the CDR3 is TGCAGCGTTGTTGGGTCCAACCCCGGGGAGCTGTTTTTT.

There are a few counts of this clonotype. The V call is TRBV24-1, the J call TRBJ1-2; 7 bases agree with TRBD1. Germline assignment: CDR1 KGHDR and CDR2 SFDVKD. V gave up 2 bases and J gave up 8 bases; unmatched junction bases: 16. The length of the CDR3 is 17 residues. CDR3 in DNA: TGTGCCACCAGTGATTCCACGTATACGGGACAGCTGGACGGCTACACCTTC. Translated, it gives CATSDSTYTGQLDGYTF.

The V gene is TRBV7-9, the J gene TRBJ2-1; 14 bases agree with TRBD2. The DNA matches TRBJ2-7 better at its end, which makes the J call doubtful. The CDR3 contains 16 residues. Germline lookup yields CDR1 SEHNR and CDR2 FQNEAQ (reference sequence). The chain's CDR3 is CASSPGLAGVGDEQYF. CDR3 nucleotides: TGTGCCAGCAGCCCGGGACTAGCGGGAGTTGGCGACGAGCAGTACTTC.

This clonotype was found a few times. J is TRBJ2-5 and V is TRBV9, with TRBD1 matching over 9 bases. The CDR3 sequence is 15 residues long. Trimming cost V 0 bases and J 5 bases; bases outside gene matches: 5. CDR1 is SGDLS and CDR2 is YYNGEE in the germline V gene. This chain's CDR3 is CASSVDGQGQETQYF. The DNA for the CDR3 is TGTGCCAGCAGCGTAGACGGACAGGGGCAGGAGACCCAGTACTTC. Combining the CDR3 with reference TRBV9 and TRBJ2-5 gives the whole variable domain DSGVTQTPKHLITATGQRVTLRCSPRSGDLSVYWYQQSLDQGLQFLIQYYNGEERAKGNILERFSAQQFPDLHSELNLSSLELGDSALYFCASSVDGQGQETQYFGPGTRLLVL.

This clonotype was counted between two and nine times. The chain employs TRBV3-1 and TRBJ1-2, with D possibly matching TRBD1 (5 bases). Trimming left V 4 bases short and J 8 bases short, with 17 bases between. The CDR3 is made up of 14 amino acids. Germline loops: CDR1 LGHDT, CDR2 YNNKEL (reference sequence). CDR3 bases: TGTGCCAGCAGCCCCCTGGGGGGGTCGGGGGGCTACACCTTC. Translation gives CASSPLGGSGGYTF.

This clonotype was seen a few times. The chain employs TRBV11-3 and TRBJ1-2; TRBD1 agrees at 9 bases. The V gene's germline CDR1 is SGHNT and CDR2 YENEEA. Trimming at V came to 4 bases and at J to 3 bases, leaving 12 bases not matched to a gene. This CDR3 region has 17 residues. CDR3 nucleotide sequence: TGTGCCAGCAGCTCGATCCCCCGGGACAGGGTGCACTATGGCTACACCTTC. Translation gives CASSSIPRDRVHYGYTF.